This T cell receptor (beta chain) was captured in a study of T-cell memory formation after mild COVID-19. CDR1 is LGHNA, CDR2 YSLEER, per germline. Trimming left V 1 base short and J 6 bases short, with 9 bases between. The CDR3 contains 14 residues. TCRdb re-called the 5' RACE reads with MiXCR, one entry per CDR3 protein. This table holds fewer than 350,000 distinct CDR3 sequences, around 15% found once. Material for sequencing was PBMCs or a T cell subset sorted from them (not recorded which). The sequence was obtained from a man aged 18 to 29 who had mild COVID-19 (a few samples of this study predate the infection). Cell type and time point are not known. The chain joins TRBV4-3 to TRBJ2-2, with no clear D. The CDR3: CASSQAPPAGELFF. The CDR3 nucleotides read TGCGCCAGCAGCCAAGCTCCCCCCGCCGGGGAGCTGTTTTTT.